This T cell receptor (beta chain) was sequenced during a study of blood T cells in healthy people across ages. General study points: The long-lived group displayed more naive CD4+ cells, plus higher diversity, than the aged donors did. Diversity of TCR beta per million T cells declined in a roughly linear way with age.

It was with a sample-barcoded 5' primer and a J-beta primer mix that a second PCR of roughly 7 to 12 cycles was run. The authors tagged each cDNA molecule using a template-switch adaptor with 12 random nucleotides. Using its own MiXCR run on the 5' RACE reads, TCRdb lists one record per CDR3 protein. Of approximately 1.5 million distinct CDR3 sequences in the sample, approximately 42% were seen once. On this clonotype itself: Its antigen is undetermined.

Germline assignment: CDR1 DFQATT and CDR2 SNEGSKA (reference sequence). The CDR3 is 14 residues long. Trimming removed 5 bases at V and 6 bases at J, with 16 bases between. V is TRBV20-1 and J is TRBJ1-4; D possibly corresponds to TRBD1 (6 bases). Sequencing input: blood. This receptor was taken from a woman in her late teens or twenties in good health. CDR3 in amino acids: CSASEGGDDEKLFF. The CDR3 nucleotides read TGCAGTGCTTCAGAGGGGGGTGACGATGAAAAACTGTTTTTT.